This TCR beta chain was identified during a study of siplizumab effects on memory and regulatory T cells. J was trimmed by 1 base and V by 5 bases; bases with no gene match: 3. Germline-derived CDR1 and CDR2 are SGHTA and FQGTGA. There are 15 residues in the CDR3. Method: immunoSEQ multiplex PCR; TCRdb's copy keeps in-frame clones and lacks some. The sample has some 97,000 clones, 75% to 95% seen once; the top ten hold under 0.15%. Sequencing was performed on CD4+ T cells sorted from blood. The sequence was obtained from a human donor in good health. The chain links TRBV7-3 to TRBJ2-3; 10 bases line up with TRBD2. The DNA for the CDR3 is TGTGCCAGCAGCACTAGCGGGGTTCGCACAGATACGCAGTATTTT. This gives the protein CASSTSGVRTDTQYF.